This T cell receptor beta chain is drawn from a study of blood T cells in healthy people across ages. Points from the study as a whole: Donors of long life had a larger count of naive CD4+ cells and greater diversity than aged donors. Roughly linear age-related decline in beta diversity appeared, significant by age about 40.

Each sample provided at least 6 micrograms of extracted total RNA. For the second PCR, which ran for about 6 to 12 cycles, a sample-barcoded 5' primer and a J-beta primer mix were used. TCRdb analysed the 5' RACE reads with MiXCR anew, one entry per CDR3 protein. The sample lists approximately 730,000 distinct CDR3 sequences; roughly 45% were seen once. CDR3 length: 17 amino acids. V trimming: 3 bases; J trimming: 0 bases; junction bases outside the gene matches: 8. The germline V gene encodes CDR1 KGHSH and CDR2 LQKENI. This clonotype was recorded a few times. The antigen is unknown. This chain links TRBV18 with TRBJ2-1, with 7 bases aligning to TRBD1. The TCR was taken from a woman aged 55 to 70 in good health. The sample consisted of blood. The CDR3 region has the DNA TGTGCCAGCTCACCCGGACAGGTCCTTAGCTCCTACAATGAGCAGTTCTTC. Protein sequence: CASSPGQVLSSYNEQFF.